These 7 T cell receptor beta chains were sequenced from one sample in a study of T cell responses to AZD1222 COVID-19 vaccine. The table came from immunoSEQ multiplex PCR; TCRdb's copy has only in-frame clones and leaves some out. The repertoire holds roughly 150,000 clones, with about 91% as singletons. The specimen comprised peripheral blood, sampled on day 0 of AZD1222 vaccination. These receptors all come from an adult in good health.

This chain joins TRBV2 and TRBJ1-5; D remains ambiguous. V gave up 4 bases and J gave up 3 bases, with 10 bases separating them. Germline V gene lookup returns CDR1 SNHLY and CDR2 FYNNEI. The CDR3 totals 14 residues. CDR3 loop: CASSGHKVNQPQHF. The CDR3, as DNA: TGTGCCAGCAGTGGCCACAAGGTCAATCAGCCCCAGCATTTT.

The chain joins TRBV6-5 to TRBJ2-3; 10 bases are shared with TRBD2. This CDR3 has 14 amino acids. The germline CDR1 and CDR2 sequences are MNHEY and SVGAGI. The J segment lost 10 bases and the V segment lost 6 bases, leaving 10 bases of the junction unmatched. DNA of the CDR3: TGTGCCAGCAGAGAGCGGGGGGGCCTGGTCCCGCAGTATTTT. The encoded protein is CASRERGGLVPQYF.

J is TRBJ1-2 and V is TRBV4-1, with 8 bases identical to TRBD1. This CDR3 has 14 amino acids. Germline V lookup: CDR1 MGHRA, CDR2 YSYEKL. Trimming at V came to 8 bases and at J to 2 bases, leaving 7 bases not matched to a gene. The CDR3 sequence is CASGNDRGNYGYTF. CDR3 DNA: TGCGCCAGCGGAAATGACAGGGGCAACTATGGCTACACCTTC.

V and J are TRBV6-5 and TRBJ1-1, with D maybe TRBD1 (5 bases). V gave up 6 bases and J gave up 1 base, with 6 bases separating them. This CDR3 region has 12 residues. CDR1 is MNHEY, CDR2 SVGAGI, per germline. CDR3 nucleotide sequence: TGTGCCAGCAGCCAGGGGAACACTGAAGCTTTCTTT. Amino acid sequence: CASSQGNTEAFF.

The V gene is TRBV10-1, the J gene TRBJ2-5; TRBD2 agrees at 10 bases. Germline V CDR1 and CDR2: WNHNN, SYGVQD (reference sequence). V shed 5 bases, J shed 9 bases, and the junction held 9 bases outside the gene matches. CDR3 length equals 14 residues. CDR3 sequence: CASSPTAGGGAQYF. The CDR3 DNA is TGCGCCAGCAGTCCGACAGCGGGAGGGGGGGCCCAGTACTTC.

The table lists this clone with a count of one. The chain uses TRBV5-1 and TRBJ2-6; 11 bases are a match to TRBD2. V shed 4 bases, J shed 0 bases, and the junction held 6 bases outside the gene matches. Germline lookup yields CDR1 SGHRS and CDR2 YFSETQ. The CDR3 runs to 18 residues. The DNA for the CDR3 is TGCGCCAGCAGCGCCTCACTAGCGGGGGCCTCTGGGGCCAACGTCCTGACTTTC. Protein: CASSASLAGASGANVLTF.

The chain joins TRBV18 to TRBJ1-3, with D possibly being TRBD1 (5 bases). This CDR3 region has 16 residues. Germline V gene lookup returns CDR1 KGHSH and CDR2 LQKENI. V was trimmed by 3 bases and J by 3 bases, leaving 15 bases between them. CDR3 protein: CASSPDSPTGGNTIYF. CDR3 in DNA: TGTGCCAGCTCACCCGACAGTCCAACGGGTGGAAACACCATATATTTT. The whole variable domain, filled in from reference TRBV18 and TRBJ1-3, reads NAGVMQNPRHLVRRRGQEARLRCSPMKGHSHVYWYRQLPEEGLKFMVYLQKENIIDESGMPKERFSAEFPKEGPSILRIQQVVRGDSAAYFCASSPDSPTGGNTIYFGEGSWLTVV.